The present T cell receptor beta chain was sequenced within a study of cytomegalovirus exposure and HLA in healthy donors. Study-level findings and limits: Among donors in an Asian-associated ancestry cluster, a later analysis reportedly found fewer N-insertions than the roughly 700-donor mean. More clonal expansion characterized HLA-associated TCR beta chains than equally common others in a later analysis.

A word on this clone: Its antigen is not known.

The PCR employed 60 Vbeta primers together with 13 Jbeta primers. Original handling: There were tens of millions of unique TCR beta chains by a later count, and 8.5 million to 14 million of them were shared. Data came from immunoSEQ multiplex PCR; TCRdb stores just in-frame clones and leaves some out. The V and J calls and clone size come from that table; D and trimming were worked out from the DNA. Of 80,000 to 95,000 clones listed, around 78% are singletons. Whereas donors were nominally healthy upon sampling, unrecorded immune exposures were probable. V lost 2 bases to trimming and J lost 3 bases, with 8 bases between them. This CDR3 is built from 14 residues. Germline assignment: CDR1 MNHEY and CDR2 SMNVEV (reference sequence).

Sequences were obtained from PBMCs. The chain has TRBV27 and TRBJ1-5, with D possibly being TRBD1 (5 bases). The receptor comes from a man between 18 and 35 years old in good health and CMV-seropositive. CDR3 residues: CASSLNRHNQPQHF. The DNA for the CDR3 is TGTGCCAGCAGTTTAAACAGGCACAATCAGCCCCAGCATTTT.